Each of the 30 T cell receptor beta chains below was sequenced from the same sample in a study of post-analysis software for immune sequencing data. Study-level findings and limits: Five TRBV segments (TRBV5-6, TRBV5-1 and TRBV20-1 among them) occurred more frequently in patients than in controls.

Presence of unique molecular identifiers characterized the TCR beta cDNA libraries. Each CDR3 protein gets one entry after TCRdb re-called the PCR reads with MiXCR. The data hold more than 450,000 distinct CDR3 sequences, with around a third observed a single time. These TCRs are of unknown antigen specificity. The material sequenced was blood. These receptors were collected from a girl aged 2-17 years with multiple sclerosis.

CDR3 region: CSVVSPASYNEQFF. Here the CDR3 DNA reads TGCAGCGTTGTATCCCCCGCCTCCTACAATGAGCAGTTCTTC. This chain joins TRBV29-1 and TRBJ2-1; the D is unclear. The CDR3 runs 14 residues. V lost 4 bases and J 0 bases, leaving 10 bases between the germline ends. Germline CDR1 reads SQVTM; CDR2 reads ANQGSEA.

V and J are TRBV27 and TRBJ1-4; D gene uncertain. Germline V lookup: CDR1 MNHEY, CDR2 SMNVEV (reference sequence). The CDR3 is 13 residues long. Between the trimmed V and J ends, which lost 8 bases and 8 bases, there was a span of 15 bases. The CDR3 loop is CASGYLLREKLFF. The CDR3 DNA is TGTGCCAGCGGTTATCTGTTGCGGGAAAAACTGTTTTTT. Full variable domain (rest looked up from reference TRBV27 and TRBJ1-4): EAQVTQNPRYLITVTGKKLTVTCSQNMNHEYMSWYRQDPGLGLRQIYYSMNVEVTDKGDVPEGYKVSRKEKRNFPLILESPSPNQTSLYFCASGYLLREKLFFGSGTQLSVL.

This clonotype was counted only a few times. The V gene is TRBV10-3, the J gene TRBJ2-5; tentatively, D is TRBD1 (6 bases). V was shortened by 3 bases and J by 11 bases, with 19 bases between the two germline ends. CDR1 is ENHRY, CDR2 SYGVKD, per germline. This CDR3 region has 14 residues. CDR3: CAISDRGGERGQYF. The CDR3 nucleotides are TGTGCCATCAGTGACAGGGGCGGAGAGCGCGGGCAGTACTTC.

The V call is TRBV29-1, the J call TRBJ2-7; 9 bases align to TRBD1. With V trimmed by 6 bases and J by 7 bases, 10 bases remained unmatched. CDR1 and CDR2 (germline): SQVTM, ANQGSEA. This CDR3 is built from 13 residues. The CDR3 loop reads CSVTGTGSSEQYF. In nucleotides, the CDR3 is TGCAGCGTCACCGGGACAGGGTCGAGTGAGCAGTACTTC.

The chain recombines TRBV3-1 with TRBJ2-5; weak D call: TRBD2 (6 bases). CDR3 length: 14 residues. Germline CDR1 reads LGHDT; CDR2 reads YNNKEL (reference sequence). Between the trimmed V and J ends, which lost 4 bases and 3 bases, there was a span of 12 bases. CDR3 coding DNA: TGTGCCAGCAGCCTATGGCGGGATGAAGAGACCCAGTACTTC. This gives the protein CASSLWRDEETQYF.

In its sample, this clonotype was seen a few times. The chain recombines TRBV6-6 with TRBJ1-5; D gene unclear. Trimming pared 2 bases from V and 4 bases from J, leaving 15 bases between. This CDR3 is 16 amino acids long. Germline V gene data show CDR1 as MNHNY and CDR2 as SVGAGI (reference sequence). CDR3 residues: CASSYRPDGINQPQHF. CDR3 sequence (DNA): TGTGCCAGCAGTTACCGTCCGGACGGAATAAATCAGCCCCAGCATTTT.

This clonotype occurred once. This chain joins TRBV3-1 and TRBJ1-4; D is uncertain. The CDR3 extends over 12 amino acids. Trimming pared 1 base from V and 8 bases from J, leaving 5 bases between. Germline V gene data show CDR1 as LGHDT and CDR2 as YNNKEL (reference sequence). The CDR3 region is CASSQAEEKLFF. The CDR3, as DNA: TGTGCCAGCAGCCAAGCGGAGGAAAAACTGTTTTTT.

This clonotype was seen a few times. The chain couples TRBV29-1 to TRBJ2-3, with 13 bases matching TRBD2. Germline CDR1 reads SQVTM; CDR2 reads ANQGSEA. The CDR3 extends over 15 amino acids. The V segment lost 6 bases and the J segment 2 bases; nucleotides outside the gene matches: 5. In nucleotides, the CDR3 is TGCAGCGTATCGACTAGCGGGGGGCACACAGATACGCAGTATTTT. Its translation: CSVSTSGGHTDTQYF.

This clonotype was counted between two and nine times. The rearrangement joins TRBV20-1 to TRBJ1-4; tentatively, D is TRBD1 (5 bases). This CDR3 has 13 residues. With 0 bases removed from V and 8 bases from J, the gap between germline ends came to 10 bases. The germline gives CDR1 DFQATT, CDR2 SNEGSKA (reference sequence). The CDR3 DNA reads TGCAGTGCTAGAGATGGGGGACCGGAAAAACTGTTTTTT. This sequence encodes CSARDGGPEKLFF.

This clonotype was counted only a few times. This chain connects TRBV5-1 to TRBJ2-5; no definite D call. TRBJ2-7 explains the end of the DNA better; the J call may be wrong. The germline CDR1 and CDR2 sequences are SGHRS and YFSETQ. The CDR3 runs 14 residues. CDR3 loop: CASSAGYPVYEQYF. The CDR3, as DNA: TGCGCCAGCAGCGCCGGGTATCCGGTCTACGAGCAGTACTTC.

The V gene is TRBV7-3, the J gene TRBJ2-5; 11 bases map to TRBD2. Germline-derived CDR1 and CDR2 are SGHTA and FQGTGA. This CDR3 contains 16 residues. After removal of 5 bases from V and 1 base from J, the junction contained 6 bases not matched to a gene. This CDR3 is CASSAPSGGPQETQYF. CDR3 nucleotides: TGTGCCAGCAGCGCACCTAGCGGGGGGCCCCAAGAGACCCAGTACTTC. The full variable domain, with the rest looked up from reference TRBV7-3 and TRBJ2-5, is GAGVSQTPSNKVTEKGKYVELRCDPISGHTALYWYRQSLGQGPEFLIYFQGTGAADDSGLPNDRFFAVRPEGSVSTLKIQRTERGDSAVYLCASSAPSGGPQETQYFGPGTRLLVL.

Only a few counts were recorded for this clonotype. CDR3 loop: CASSPQRQETQYF. DNA for the CDR3: TGTGCCAGCAGCCCCCAAAGACAAGAGACCCAGTACTTC. This chain uses TRBV7-9 with TRBJ2-5; D remains unclear. Germline lookup yields CDR1 SEHNR and CDR2 FQNEAQ (reference sequence). Between the trimmed V and J ends, which lost 5 bases and 2 bases, there was a span of 9 bases. The CDR3 sequence is 13 residues long.

The table lists this clonotype with a few counts. The rearrangement uses TRBV12-3 or TRBV12-4 and TRBJ1-5; tentative D call: TRBD1 (5 bases). The CDR3 is 16 amino acids. V dropped 2 bases and J dropped 4 bases, with 15 bases sitting between them. CDR3 nucleotides: TGTGCCAGCAGTTTAAGTTACCCCGGGGGGAATCAGCCCCAGCATTTT. Protein product: CASSLSYPGGNQPQHF.

This clonotype was recorded a few times. The DNA for the CDR3 is TGCGCCAGCAGGCCTTCGAACCGCGACTATGGCTACACCTTC. Translated, it gives CASRPSNRDYGYTF. The chain has TRBV5-1 and TRBJ1-2; D ambiguous. From germline, CDR1 is SGHRS and CDR2 YFSETQ. V gave up 5 bases and J gave up 3 bases, with 14 bases separating them. The CDR3 extends over 14 amino acids.

The CDR3 is CSAPSTSSYEQYF. CDR3 in DNA: TGCAGTGCTCCTTCGACAAGCTCCTACGAGCAGTACTTC. The chain links TRBV20-1 to TRBJ2-7; D gene ambiguous. The V gene lost 5 bases and the J gene lost 0 bases, with 11 bases spanning the gap. Germline loops: CDR1 DFQATT, CDR2 SNEGSKA (reference sequence). This CDR3 is built from 13 residues.

This sequence joins TRBV2 and TRBJ2-1, with D uncertain. Germline assignment: CDR1 SNHLY and CDR2 FYNNEI. V gave up 3 bases and J gave up 0 bases, with 9 bases separating them. This CDR3 spans 15 amino acids. DNA for the CDR3: TGTGCCAGCAGTGATGGCTCCAGCTCCTACAATGAGCAGTTCTTC. This codes for CASSDGSSSYNEQFF.

The chain employs TRBV5-1 and TRBJ2-1; 12 bases agree with TRBD2. The CDR3 spans 16 residues. V lost 3 bases and J lost 4; bases outside the gene matches: 5. The germline gives CDR1 SGHRS, CDR2 YFSETQ. CDR3 DNA sequence: TGCGCCAGCAGCTCCGGACTAGCGGGACAGTACAATGAGCAGTTCTTC. Its translation is CASSSGLAGQYNEQFF.

The V and J genes are TRBV20-1 and TRBJ2-7; D not certain. The J call may be mistaken, given a closer DNA end match to TRBJ2-5. Germline loops: CDR1 DFQATT, CDR2 SNEGSKA (reference sequence). The CDR3 covers 11 residues. CDR3 region: CSAIEMETQYF. In DNA form, the CDR3 reads TGCAGTGCCATAGAAATGGAGACCCAGTACTTC.

The rearrangement uses TRBV9 and TRBJ2-1, with 13 bases lining up with TRBD2. Trimming cost V 3 bases and J 3 bases; bases outside gene matches: 6. Looked up from germline, CDR1 is SGDLS and CDR2 is YYNGEE. The CDR3 totals 17 residues. The CDR3 coding sequence is TGTGCCAGCAGCGGTACTAGCGGGGGGGATATCTACAATGAGCAGTTCTTC. Its protein is CASSGTSGGDIYNEQFF. Supplemented by reference TRBV9 and TRBJ2-1, the full variable domain reads DSGVTQTPKHLITATGQRVTLRCSPRSGDLSVYWYQQSLDQGLQFLIQYYNGEERAKGNILERFSAQQFPDLHSELNLSSLELGDSALYFCASSGTSGGDIYNEQFFGPGTRLTVL.

This clonotype was picked up a small number of times. CDR3 protein: CASSYSQGIGTQYF. The DNA of the CDR3 is TGTGCCAGCAGTTACTCTCAGGGGATCGGGACCCAGTACTTC. The chain recombines TRBV6-5 with TRBJ2-5; perhaps TRBD1 as D (6 bases). From germline, CDR1 is MNHEY and CDR2 SVGAGI. CDR3 length: 14 residues. Trimming removed 0 bases from V and 7 bases from J, with 12 bases in between.

The gene calls are TRBV15 and TRBJ1-2; the D is unclear. This CDR3 has 13 residues. V was cut by 0 bases and J by 8 bases, with 10 bases left in between. Germline loops: CDR1 LNHNV, CDR2 YYDKDF (reference sequence). Here the CDR3 DNA reads TGTGCCACCAGCAGAGAGAGGGTGGGGGGCTACACCTTC. It specifies CATSRERVGGYTF.

The chain is built from TRBV7-9 and TRBJ1-2, with 7 bases matching TRBD1. The CDR3 totals 17 residues. The V segment lost 5 bases and the J segment 0 bases; nucleotides outside the gene matches: 12. The germline gives CDR1 SEHNR, CDR2 FQNEAQ (reference sequence). CDR3 sequence (DNA): TGTGCCAGCAGCCGGGACAGCGACCGACTTACTAACTATGGCTACACCTTC. Its translation: CASSRDSDRLTNYGYTF.

The chain joins TRBV7-9 to TRBJ1-2; D remains unclear. The length of the CDR3 is 15 residues. Trimming pared 1 base from V and 4 bases from J, leaving 13 bases between. Germline lookup yields CDR1 SEHNR and CDR2 FQNEAQ (reference sequence). The CDR3 DNA sequence: TGTGCCAGCAGCTTAGGGAGGCGAACCCTCTATGGCTACACCTTC. Amino acids: CASSLGRRTLYGYTF.

The chain recombines TRBV12-3 or TRBV12-4 with TRBJ1-5; D unclear. This CDR3 has 15 residues. V was pared by 1 base and J by 3 bases, with 10 bases between. The CDR3 protein is CASSLGLQPNQPQHF. In nucleotides, the CDR3 is TGTGCCAGCAGTTTAGGTTTACAGCCCAATCAGCCCCAGCATTTT.

The chain recombines TRBV5-6 with TRBJ2-1; 7 bases align to TRBD1. V shed 5 bases, J shed 7 bases, and the junction held 9 bases outside the gene matches. This CDR3 spans 14 amino acids. Germline V gene sequence: CDR1 SGHDT, CDR2 YYEEEE. CDR3 coding DNA: TGTGCCAGCAGTTCGACAGGGTGGGAAAATGAGCAGTTCTTC. Its protein product is CASSSTGWENEQFF.

The V and J genes are TRBV5-1 and TRBJ1-1; the match to TRBD1 covers 7 bases. J gave up 5 bases and V 1 base, and 11 bases lay outside the gene matches. Germline-derived CDR1 and CDR2 are SGHRS and YFSETQ. CDR3 size: 16 residues. The CDR3, as DNA: TGCGCCAGCAGCTTGTACGGCAGGGGGGGACTTACTGAAGCTTTCTTT. This encodes CASSLYGRGGLTEAFF.

This clonotype showed up just a few times. The chain uses TRBV20-1 and TRBJ1-2; possibly TRBD1 for D (6 bases). The CDR3 is 14 amino acids. CDR1 is DFQATT and CDR2 is SNEGSKA in the germline V gene (reference sequence). CDR3 bases: TGCAGCCACGACGGGGGGCGCTTGGACTATGGCTACACCTTC. Translated, it gives CSHDGGRLDYGYTF.

This clonotype was seen only a few times. The chain recombines TRBV6-1 with TRBJ1-2; tentative D call: TRBD1 (5 bases). Germline lookup yields CDR1 MNHNS and CDR2 SASEGT. The length of the CDR3 is 16 residues. V was clipped by 5 bases and J by 1 base, with 17 bases between them. The CDR3 reads CASSSRDRFVNYGYTF. In nucleotides, the CDR3 is TGTGCCAGCAGTTCACGGGACCGATTCGTTAACTATGGCTACACCTTC.

The chain uses TRBV28 and TRBJ2-2; TRBD1 is a possible D gene (6 bases). The CDR3 extends over 17 amino acids. Trimming left V 5 bases short and J 4 bases short, with 20 bases between. CDR1 is MDHEN and CDR2 is SYDVKM in the germline V gene. Here the CDR3 reads CASSPRAAGVGTGELFF. In DNA, the CDR3 is TGTGCCAGCAGTCCACGCGCGGCAGGGGTTGGCACCGGGGAGCTGTTTTTT.

This clonotype was counted between two and nine times. V usage is TRBV5-1 and J usage is TRBJ2-7; D is unresolved. Germline V gives CDR1 SGHRS, CDR2 YFSETQ. The CDR3 is made up of 13 amino acids. Trimming left V 1 base short and J 5 bases short, with 10 bases between. CDR3 nucleotides: TGCGCCAGCAGCTTGTTGAGCGAGAACGAGCAGTACTTC. This codes for CASSLLSENEQYF.